The rows below give T cell receptor beta chains drawn from one sample of a study of T-cell memory formation after mild COVID-19. TCRdb recomputed calls from the 5' RACE reads with MiXCR, one row per CDR3 protein. The sample has 120,000 or so distinct CDR3 sequences, more than 15% seen once; the top ten hold over 11%. The sequencing sample was made of PBMCs or a T cell subset sorted from them (not recorded which). The receptors stem from an adult woman who had mild COVID-19 (a few samples of this study predate the infection). Cell type and time point are not known. CDR3s include the opening cysteine and the closing phenylalanine or tryptophan. The D gene is left open where the match is weak. Some rows mark clone size as missing; the rest say once, few, many or name a class of expanded clone.

d_gene: TRBD2; j_gene: TRBJ2-5; abundance: few; v_gene: TRBV6-5; CDR3aa: CASRWTSGMGKTQYF; CDR3nt: TGTGCCAGCAGGTGGACTAGCGGGATGGGCAAGACCCAGTACTTC
d_gene: .; j_gene: TRBJ1-1; abundance: .; v_gene: TRBV12-3/TRBV12-4; CDR3aa: CASRVRSVTEAFF; CDR3nt: TGTGCCAGCAGGGTGCGATCGGTCACTGAAGCTTTCTTT
d_gene: .; j_gene: TRBJ2-1; abundance: few; v_gene: TRBV12-3/TRBV12-4; CDR3aa: CASSLAGHFYNEQFF; CDR3nt: TGTGCCAGCAGTTTAGCGGGACACTTCTACAATGAGCAGTTCTTC
d_gene: .; j_gene: TRBJ2-2; abundance: .; v_gene: TRBV12-3/TRBV12-4; CDR3aa: CASSSSSTAGELFF; CDR3nt: TGTGCCAGCAGTTCATCCTCTACCGCCGGGGAGCTGTTTTTT
d_gene: TRBD1; j_gene: TRBJ1-2; abundance: .; v_gene: TRBV19; CDR3aa: CASSMGTGGADYGYTF; CDR3nt: TGTGCCAGTAGTATGGGAACAGGGGGCGCGGACTATGGCTACACCTTC
d_gene: TRBD1; j_gene: TRBJ2-1; abundance: .; v_gene: TRBV15; CDR3aa: CATSRFRDRENEQFF; CDR3nt: TGTGCCACCAGCAGATTCCGGGACAGGGAGAATGAGCAGTTCTTC
d_gene: .; j_gene: TRBJ1-6; abundance: .; v_gene: TRBV30; CDR3aa: CAWSATESSYNSPLHF; CDR3nt: TGTGCCTGGAGTGCTACGGAGAGCTCCTATAATTCACCCCTCCACTTT
d_gene: .; j_gene: TRBJ2-3; abundance: .; v_gene: TRBV20-1; CDR3aa: CSARGVEADTQYF; CDR3nt: TGCAGTGCTAGAGGGGTGGAAGCAGATACGCAGTATTTT
d_gene: TRBD1; j_gene: TRBJ1-5; abundance: .; v_gene: TRBV5-6; CDR3aa: CASSKTGERNQPQHF; CDR3nt: TGTGCCAGCAGCAAAACAGGGGAGCGGAATCAGCCCCAGCATTTT
d_gene: .; j_gene: TRBJ2-2; abundance: .; v_gene: TRBV5-1; CDR3aa: CASSIPGTYNTGELFF; CDR3nt: TGCGCCAGCAGCATACCCGGGACATACAACACCGGGGAGCTGTTTTTT
d_gene: .; j_gene: TRBJ2-2; abundance: .; v_gene: TRBV12-3/TRBV12-4; CDR3aa: CASSPRPGPEGGELFF; CDR3nt: TGTGCCAGCAGTCCCCGACCGGGACCCGAGGGCGGGGAGCTGTTTTTT
d_gene: TRBD2; j_gene: TRBJ2-5; abundance: .; v_gene: TRBV7-2; CDR3aa: CASSLGSSGSSQETQYF; CDR3nt: TGTGCCAGCAGCTTAGGGTCTAGCGGGAGTTCCCAAGAGACCCAGTACTTC
d_gene: .; j_gene: TRBJ1-4; abundance: few; v_gene: TRBV24-1; CDR3aa: CATSDPRSRDEKLFF; CDR3nt: TGTGCCACCAGTGACCCTCGGTCCCGAGATGAAAAACTGTTTTTT
d_gene: .; j_gene: TRBJ1-1; abundance: few; v_gene: TRBV5-1; CDR3aa: CASSSQGFEAFF; CDR3nt: TGCGCCAGCAGCAGCCAGGGATTTGAAGCTTTCTTT
d_gene: TRBD2; j_gene: TRBJ2-1; abundance: .; v_gene: TRBV29-1; CDR3aa: CSVEDIAGTSDGVLEQFF; CDR3nt: TGCAGCGTTGAAGATATAGCCGGGACTAGCGATGGTGTTCTTGAGCAGTTCTTC
d_gene: .; j_gene: TRBJ1-1; abundance: few; v_gene: TRBV4-3; CDR3aa: CASSQEGDARNTEAFF; CDR3nt: TGCGCCAGCAGCCAAGAGGGCGATGCTAGGAACACTGAAGCTTTCTTT
d_gene: .; j_gene: TRBJ2-3; abundance: .; v_gene: TRBV27; CDR3aa: CASSLFGGARTDTQYF; CDR3nt: TGTGCCAGCAGTTTATTCGGCGGGGCACGCACAGATACGCAGTATTTT
d_gene: TRBD2; j_gene: TRBJ2-5; abundance: .; v_gene: TRBV20-1; CDR3aa: CSANLAGGETQYF; CDR3nt: TGCAGTGCTAACCTAGCGGGAGGGGAGACCCAGTACTTC
d_gene: TRBD2; j_gene: TRBJ2-1; abundance: .; v_gene: TRBV6-6; CDR3aa: CASTQSGGSGSYNEQFF; CDR3nt: TGTGCCAGCACCCAAAGCGGCGGGAGTGGGTCCTACAATGAGCAGTTCTTC
d_gene: .; j_gene: TRBJ2-3; abundance: few; v_gene: TRBV5-1; CDR3aa: CASSLTAEGQYF; CDR3nt: TGCGCCAGCAGCTTGACGGCTGAGGGGCAGTATTTT